These 30 T cell receptor beta chains share one sample of origin, sequenced in a study of CD8 T cells in ankylosing spondylitis. One entry per CDR3 protein results from TCRdb running MiXCR on the 5' RACE reads. The repertoire holds around 230,000 distinct CDR3 sequences, 8.6% seen once, with approximately 6.3% in the top ten. Sequenced material: blood, either unsorted or a sorted T cell fraction (not recorded which). The receptor set was obtained from a male donor with ankylosing spondylitis or in good health (not recorded which).

The sample holds many counts of this clonotype. The chain joins TRBV20-1 to TRBJ2-3; no reliable D call. CDR3 length: 13 residues. Germline CDR1 DFQATT, CDR2 SNEGSKA (reference sequence). The V end was cut by 6 bases, the J end by 2 bases, with 12 bases between. The CDR3 DNA follows: TGCAGTGCCTCCGAGGCCGTCACAGATACGCAGTATTTT. The encoded protein is CSASEAVTDTQYF.

Many counts were recorded for this clonotype. This sequence joins TRBV12-3 or TRBV12-4 and TRBJ1-5; D call uncertain. The length of the CDR3 is 16 residues. The V end was cut by 6 bases, the J end by 2 bases, with 17 bases between. CDR3 protein: CASSFYSTWGNQPQHF. The CDR3 DNA reads as TGTGCCAGCAGCTTCTACTCTACATGGGGCAATCAGCCCCAGCATTTT.

Worth noting for this clonotype: Given a much more abundant clone one base away, this may be a read error. The rearrangement uses TRBV29-1 and TRBJ2-5; perhaps D is TRBD1 or TRBD2 (5 bases each). The CDR3 spans 13 residues. Germline CDR1 reads SQVTM; CDR2 reads ANQGSEA. The V end lost 0 bases, the J end lost 8 bases, and 13 bases lay between the germline ends. Written as DNA, the CDR3 is TGCAGCGTTGAAGATCCCCAGGGACGCACCCAGTACTTC. As protein: CSVEDPQGRTQYF. The full variable domain, rest sourced from reference TRBV29-1 and TRBJ2-5, is SAVISQKPSRDICQRGTSLTIQCQVDSQVTMMFWYRQQPGQSLTLIATANQGSEATYESGFVIDKFPISRPNLTFSTLTVSNMSPEDSSIYLCSVEDPQGRTQYFGPGTRLLVL.

At least ten counts were recorded for this clonotype. This rearrangement joins TRBV9 to TRBJ2-1; weak D call: TRBD2 (7 bases). Looked up from germline, CDR1 is SGDLS and CDR2 is YYNGEE. The V end was cut by 1 base, the J end by 4 bases, with 15 bases between. The CDR3 covers 16 residues. In nucleotides, the CDR3 is TGTGCCAGCAGCGTATTGGGGGGGGGCCATTACAATGAGCAGTTCTTC. The encoded protein is CASSVLGGGHYNEQFF.

The chain is built from TRBV7-3 and TRBJ1-1, with D perhaps TRBD1 (5 bases). V lost 5 bases, J lost 5 bases, and 18 bases lay in between. The CDR3 consists of 15 residues. CDR1 and CDR2 from the germline V gene are SGHTA and FQGTGA. The CDR3 spells CASSPRRGRGTEAFF. In DNA form, the CDR3 reads TGTGCCAGCAGCCCCCGCCGGGGCAGAGGGACTGAAGCTTTCTTT.

V and J are TRBV7-2 and TRBJ2-2, with D uncertain. V was trimmed by 3 bases and J by 7 bases, leaving 12 bases between them. CDR3 size: 14 residues. Looked up from germline, CDR1 is SGHTA and CDR2 is FQGNSA. The CDR3 loop reads CASSFEPRVGELFF. Here the CDR3 DNA reads TGTGCCAGCAGCTTCGAGCCTAGGGTCGGGGAGCTGTTTTTT. Using reference TRBV7-2 and TRBJ2-2 for the parts outside the CDR3, the full variable domain is GAGVSQSPSNKVTEKGKDVELRCDPISGHTALYWYRQSLGQGLEFLIYFQGNSAPDKSGLPSDRFSAERTGGSVSTLTIQRTQQEDSAVYLCASSFEPRVGELFFGEGSRLTVL.

At least ten counts were recorded for this clonotype. The V and J genes are TRBV12-3 or TRBV12-4 and TRBJ2-2, with unresolved D. V lost 5 bases, J lost 0 bases, and 13 bases lay in between. The CDR3 spans 16 residues. The CDR3 DNA follows: TGTGCCAGCAGTCCTCCGAGAATCGCGAACACCGGGGAGCTGTTTTTT. This translates into CASSPPRIANTGELFF.

In its sample, this clonotype was seen many times. The V call is TRBV5-1, the J call TRBJ2-3; the match to TRBD2 covers 9 bases. Germline V gives CDR1 SGHRS, CDR2 YFSETQ. The CDR3 spans 16 residues. V lost 4 bases, J lost 4 bases, and 10 bases stayed unmatched. The CDR3 region has the DNA TGCGCCAGCAGCCCCGAAGTGCGGGGGGGAGCAGATACGCAGTATTTT. Translated: CASSPEVRGGADTQYF.

This clonotype showed up just a few times. The chain carries TRBV5-1 and TRBJ2-1; D is unresolved. Germline CDR1 and CDR2: SGHRS and YFSETQ. The CDR3 consists of 13 residues. Trimming removed 4 bases from V and 10 bases from J, with 15 bases in between. The CDR3 nucleotides are TGCGCCAGCAGCCCACTACCTCCCAGGGAGCAGTTCTTC. This gives the protein CASSPLPPREQFF.

This clonotype has more than one count but fewer than ten. The rearrangement uses TRBV18 and TRBJ2-7; 10 nucleotides line up with TRBD1. This CDR3 has 14 amino acids. CDR1 is KGHSH and CDR2 is LQKENI in the germline V gene. Germline trimming cut 2 bases from V and 5 bases from J; bases unmatched to any gene: 3. The CDR3 DNA sequence: TGTGCCAGCTCACCAAGGGGACAGGGGCACGAGCAGTACTTC. Protein sequence: CASSPRGQGHEQYF.

The J gene is TRBJ1-1, the V gene TRBV6-2 or TRBV6-3; a possible D gene is TRBD1 (5 bases). Germline V gene lookup returns CDR1 MNHEY and CDR2 SVGEGT. The germline V and J ends were trimmed by 5 bases and 11 bases, with 18 bases remaining between them. The CDR3 runs to 13 residues. As DNA, the CDR3 is TGTGCCAGCAGTAACCGGGGCTCCCGGAGGGCTTTCTTT. Its translation: CASSNRGSRRAFF.

This clonotype showed up many times. The chain couples TRBV19 to TRBJ1-2; 8 nucleotides agree with TRBD1. Germline trimming cut 5 bases from V and 5 bases from J; bases unmatched to any gene: 13. CDR1 and CDR2 from the germline V gene are LNHDA and SQIVND (reference sequence). The CDR3 extends over 16 amino acids. This CDR3 reads CASSPLQGVPGYGYTF. The CDR3 nucleotides read TGTGCCAGTAGTCCCCTACAGGGGGTCCCCGGGTATGGCTACACCTTC.

This clonotype was found many times. The chain couples TRBV20-1 to TRBJ2-7, with 8 nucleotides matching TRBD1. The CDR3 spans 13 residues. V dropped 2 bases and J dropped 3; count of bases not matched to a gene: 3. CDR1 and CDR2 from the germline V gene are DFQATT and SNEGSKA (reference sequence). The CDR3 reads CSARQGAIYEQYF. The CDR3 coding sequence is TGCAGTGCTAGACAGGGGGCGATCTACGAGCAGTACTTC.

There are many counts of this clonotype. The chain is built from TRBV10-3 and TRBJ2-1; D remains unclear. The germline V and J ends were trimmed by 4 bases and 9 bases, with 13 bases remaining between them. This CDR3 is built from 13 residues. Germline V gene sequence: CDR1 ENHRY, CDR2 SYGVKD. CDR3 coding DNA: TGTGCCATCAGTGCGGATGGGGTTGGTGAGCAGTTCTTC. Amino acid sequence: CAISADGVGEQFF.

The rearrangement links TRBV12-3 or TRBV12-4 to TRBJ1-2; D unclear. This CDR3 region has 12 residues. Trimming shortened V by 5 bases and J by 8 bases, and 12 bases separated the two germline ends. CDR3 DNA: TGTGCCAGCAGTCCGGGCCGCTTAGGCTACACCTTC. This encodes CASSPGRLGYTF.

This clonotype was recorded at least ten times. V gene TRBV12-3 or TRBV12-4 combines with J gene TRBJ2-1, with 10 bases that match TRBD2. J gave up 7 bases and V 5 bases, and 8 bases lay outside the gene matches. This CDR3 has 15 residues. The CDR3 region has the DNA TGTGCCAGCAGTACGATCCTAGCGGGAGTTAATGAGCAGTTCTTC. This sequence encodes CASSTILAGVNEQFF.

This clonotype was observed at least ten times. J is TRBJ2-7 and V is TRBV28; tentative D call: TRBD2 (5 bases). CDR3 size: 14 residues. Germline V CDR1 and CDR2: MDHEN, SYDVKM. V lost 2 bases, J lost 3 bases, and 11 bases lay in between. The CDR3 is CASSLSFGNYEQYF. CDR3 DNA sequence: TGTGCCAGCAGTTTAAGCTTCGGGAACTACGAGCAGTACTTC.

This clonotype was observed many times. V and J are TRBV5-1 and TRBJ2-1; 7 positions agree with TRBD2. Germline trimming cut 4 bases from V and 3 bases from J; bases unmatched to any gene: 7. The V gene's germline CDR1 is SGHRS and CDR2 YFSETQ. This CDR3 has 15 residues. Written as DNA, the CDR3 is TGCGCCAGCAGCGGGGTCACTAGCGTCTACAATGAGCAGTTCTTC. It yields the protein CASSGVTSVYNEQFF.

On this clonotype: A much larger clone is a single base away; this may be a read error. V gene TRBV15 combines with J gene TRBJ1-4; D is unresolved. The CDR3 sequence is 15 residues long. Germline V CDR1 and CDR2: LNHNV, YYDKDF (reference sequence). The CDR3: CVTSTIHRGNEKLFF. The CDR3 DNA sequence: TGTGTCACCAGCACGATCCACCGGGGAAATGAAAAACTGTTTTTT. The entire variable domain, with the rest obtained from reference TRBV15 and TRBJ1-4, is as follows: DAMVIQNPRYQVTQFGKPVTLSCSQTLNHNVMYWYQQKSSQAPKLLFHYYDKDFNNEADTPDNFQSRRPNTSFCFLDIRSPGLGDTAMYLCVTSTIHRGNEKLFFGSGTQLSVL.

This clonotype has a count of ten or more. This chain joins TRBV5-1 and TRBJ1-4; 7 nucleotides line up with TRBD1. Germline loops: CDR1 SGHRS, CDR2 YFSETQ. V was pared by 4 bases and J by 5 bases, with 5 bases of the junction left unmatched. The CDR3 spans 14 residues. CDR3 amino acids: CASSLGTVNEKLFF. In nucleotides, the CDR3 is TGCGCCAGCAGCCTCGGGACAGTAAATGAAAAACTGTTTTTT. The complete variable domain, with remaining parts taken from reference TRBV5-1 and TRBJ1-4, reads KAGVTQTPRYLIKTRGQQVTLSCSPISGHRSVSWYQQTPGQGLQFLFEYFSETQRNKGNFPGRFSGRQFSNSRSEMNVSTLELGDSALYLCASSLGTVNEKLFFGSGTQLSVL.

The CDR3 is CASSVGQETNVLTF. The CDR3 DNA follows: TGTGCCAGCAGCGTTGGACAGGAAACCAACGTCCTGACTTTC. The chain links TRBV5-5 to TRBJ2-6, with 7 bases that match TRBD1. There are 14 residues in the CDR3. V shed 4 bases and J 8 bases; nucleotides not matched to a gene: 6. Germline V lookup: CDR1 SGHKS, CDR2 YYEKEE (reference sequence).

This sequence joins TRBV20-1 and TRBJ2-7; D ambiguous. V lost 1 base and J lost 5, with 12 bases in between. Germline assignment: CDR1 DFQATT and CDR2 SNEGSKA (reference sequence). The CDR3 has 13 residues. The DNA for the CDR3 is TGCAGTGCTAGAGTCTTTGGTGGGAACGAGCAGTACTTC. This translates into CSARVFGGNEQYF.

This clonotype appeared many times. The J gene is TRBJ2-7, the V gene TRBV7-2, with no clear D. Trimming stripped 4 bases from V and 1 base from J, with 5 bases between. CDR1 and CDR2 (germline): SGHTA, FQGNSA. There are 12 residues in the CDR3. DNA for the CDR3: TGTGCCAGCAGCTCCTATTCCTACGAGCAGTACTTC. Translation gives CASSSYSYEQYF.

This clonotype has just a few counts. The V and J genes are TRBV20-1 and TRBJ2-1; no firm D call. The CDR3 consists of 13 residues. Germline CDR1 DFQATT, CDR2 SNEGSKA (reference sequence). Trimming cost V 2 bases and J 8 bases, with 13 bases left between them. In DNA form, the CDR3 reads TGCAGTGCTAGACCTCCTACATATCATGAGCAGTTCTTC. It specifies CSARPPTYHEQFF.

The chain uses TRBV12-3 or TRBV12-4 and TRBJ1-1; unclear D gene. The CDR3 has 13 residues. Trimming cost V 5 bases and J 0 bases, with 7 bases left between them. The CDR3: CASSTAMNTEAFF. The CDR3 region has the DNA TGTGCCAGCAGTACGGCCATGAACACTGAAGCTTTCTTT.

This clonotype was observed many times. The chain combines TRBV3-1 with TRBJ2-3, with 8 bases lining up with TRBD2. Germline V CDR1 and CDR2: LGHDT, YNNKEL (reference sequence). With V trimmed by 0 bases and J by 11 bases, 10 bases remained unmatched. There are 15 residues in the CDR3. The CDR3 reads CASSQEGLERSEQYF. The CDR3 region has the DNA TGTGCCAGCAGCCAAGAGGGACTAGAGAGAAGTGAGCAGTATTTT.

This clonotype was seen ten or more times. This sequence joins TRBV20-1 and TRBJ2-3; 9 nucleotides agree with TRBD1. Germline values: CDR1 DFQATT, CDR2 SNEGSKA (reference sequence). CDR3 length: 16 residues. V lost 0 bases and J lost 0; bases outside the gene matches: 4. CDR3 protein: CSARDHRGLSTDTQYF. The CDR3, as DNA: TGCAGTGCTAGAGATCACAGGGGGCTTAGCACAGATACGCAGTATTTT.

In its sample, this clonotype was seen many times. The chain couples TRBV19 to TRBJ1-2; D not certain. Per germline, CDR1 LNHDA and CDR2 SQIVND (reference sequence). Trimming left V 7 bases short and J 3 bases short, with 15 bases between. The CDR3 runs 14 residues. The CDR3 here is CASTRKGRDYGYTF. The CDR3 DNA follows: TGTGCCAGTACCCGAAAGGGCCGGGACTATGGCTACACCTTC.

This clonotype has at least ten counts. This chain joins TRBV10-3 and TRBJ2-5; 9 positions match TRBD2. The CDR3 is made up of 16 amino acids. Trimming took 0 bases from V and 2 from J; bases not matched to a gene: 4. The germline CDR1 and CDR2 sequences are ENHRY and SYGVKD. The CDR3 spells CAISESVLAGQETQYF. CDR3 coding DNA: TGTGCCATCAGTGAGTCGGTCCTAGCGGGGCAAGAGACCCAGTACTTC.

For this clonotype: With a much larger clone just one base away, this may be a read error. V gene TRBV27 combines with J gene TRBJ2-5; D could derive from TRBD1 or TRBD2 (5 bases each). Germline lookup yields CDR1 MNHEY and CDR2 SMNVEV (reference sequence). The CDR3 contains 15 residues. V was pared by 5 bases and J by 5 bases, with 18 bases between. This chain's CDR3 is CASSEGNRGPETQYF. CDR3 nucleotide sequence: TGTGCCAGCAGTGAGGGGAATAGGGGTCCCGAGACCCAGTACTTC.